These 18 T cell receptor beta chains were sequenced from one sample in a study of blood T cell repertoires in COVID-19. The data were produced by immunoSEQ multiplex PCR, yet TCRdb's version contains in-frame clones alone and is incomplete. This table holds a few hundred thousand clones, roughly four fifths found once. The sample taken for sequencing was PBMCs or T cells enriched from blood (not recorded which). Receptor source: a woman between 35 and 50 years old with acute COVID-19.

The chain has TRBV9 and TRBJ1-5; D not certain. This CDR3 contains 15 residues. Germline V CDR1 and CDR2: SGDLS, YYNGEE. Trimming took 0 bases from V and 0 from J, leaving 7 bases between them. CDR3 residues: CASSVAGDSNQPQHF. The CDR3 coding sequence is TGTGCCAGCAGCGTAGCCGGAGATAGCAATCAGCCCCAGCATTTT.

The chain has TRBV15 and TRBJ1-5; weak D call: TRBD1 (5 bases). The CDR3 consists of 14 residues. From germline, CDR1 is LNHNV and CDR2 YYDKDF (reference sequence). The V gene lost 0 bases and the J gene lost 8 bases, with 11 bases spanning the gap. DNA for the CDR3: TGTGCCACCAGCAGAGATAGGGGCAGGGAGCCCCAGCATTTT. This translates into CATSRDRGREPQHF.

The chain has TRBV5-5 and TRBJ1-2; unclear D gene. Germline V gives CDR1 SGHKS, CDR2 YYEKEE (reference sequence). The V gene lost 1 base and the J gene lost 6 bases, with 13 bases spanning the gap. The CDR3 loop spans 14 amino acids. The CDR3, as DNA: TGTGCCAGCAGCTTGCTACTCTCTGCTGATGGCTACACCTTC. Its protein product is CASSLLLSADGYTF.

The chain couples TRBV27 to TRBJ2-5, with 7 bases lining up with TRBD1. V lost 1 base, J lost 3 bases, and 11 bases stayed unmatched. Germline V gene lookup returns CDR1 MNHEY and CDR2 SMNVEV (reference sequence). This CDR3 is built from 17 residues. CDR3 coding DNA: TGTGCCAGCAGTTTATTTGGCGAGGGGACAGATAAAGAGACCCAGTACTTC. It yields the protein CASSLFGEGTDKETQYF.

This sequence joins TRBV28 and TRBJ2-2, with unresolved D. This CDR3 spans 12 amino acids. Germline V gene sequence: CDR1 MDHEN, CDR2 SYDVKM. Trimming took 7 bases from V and 0 from J, leaving 3 bases between them. CDR3 protein: CASISNTGELFF. The CDR3 coding sequence is TGTGCCAGCATCTCGAACACCGGGGAGCTGTTTTTT. Complete variable domain (other parts from reference TRBV28 and TRBJ2-2): DVKVTQSSRYLVKRTGEKVFLECVQDMDHENMFWYRQDPGLGLRLIYFSYDVKMKEKGDIPEGYSVSREKKERFSLILESASTNQTSMYLCASISNTGELFFGEGSRLTVL.

V gene TRBV5-4 combines with J gene TRBJ1-5; TRBD1 is a possible D gene (6 bases). The CDR3 extends over 15 amino acids. Deletions cut 4 bases from V and 3 bases from J, with 14 bases between. Germline loops: CDR1 SGHNT, CDR2 YYREEE (reference sequence). CDR3 protein: CASSLGGTNNQPQHF. CDR3 DNA: TGTGCCAGCAGCCTGGGGGGCACGAACAATCAGCCCCAGCATTTT.

Only one count was recorded for this clone. V is TRBV10-3 and J is TRBJ1-1, with D maybe TRBD1 (6 bases). With 6 bases removed from V and 1 base from J, the gap between germline ends came to 12 bases. This CDR3 has 14 amino acids. CDR1 is ENHRY, CDR2 SYGVKD, per germline. The CDR3 region has the DNA TGTGCCATCAGGGGGGACACCCCGAACACTGAAGCTTTCTTT. Translation gives CAIRGDTPNTEAFF.

This sequence joins TRBV12-3 or TRBV12-4 and TRBJ1-1; the D gene is possibly TRBD1 (6 bases). The V gene lost 6 bases and the J gene lost 1 base, with 9 bases spanning the gap. This CDR3 contains 13 residues. The CDR3 reads CASSTGQNTEAFF. In DNA, the CDR3 is TGTGCCAGCAGCACGGGACAGAACACTGAAGCTTTCTTT.

This rearrangement joins TRBV30 to TRBJ1-5, with D possibly being TRBD1 (5 bases). The CDR3 spans 14 residues. From germline, CDR1 is GTSNPN and CDR2 SVGIG (reference sequence). Trimming left V 2 bases short and J 4 bases short, with 12 bases between. CDR3 sequence: CAWSPGSWNQPQHF. The CDR3 nucleotides are TGTGCCTGGAGTCCAGGGTCTTGGAATCAGCCCCAGCATTTT.

The rearrangement uses TRBV15 and TRBJ1-2, with a possible D match to TRBD1 (6 bases). Trimming cost V 1 base and J 3 bases, with 15 bases left between them. Germline values: CDR1 LNHNV, CDR2 YYDKDF (reference sequence). The CDR3 contains 16 residues. CDR3 region: CATSRGDTSSYYGYTF. The DNA of the CDR3 is TGTGCCACCAGCAGAGGGGACACGTCGAGCTACTATGGCTACACCTTC.

The chain couples TRBV4-1 to TRBJ2-5; D gene unclear. Germline lookup yields CDR1 MGHRA and CDR2 YSYEKL. The CDR3 totals 14 residues. Trimming removed 4 bases from V and 1 base from J, with 10 bases in between. The CDR3 spells CASSPTPAQETQYF. Written as DNA, the CDR3 is TGCGCCAGCAGCCCGACACCGGCCCAAGAGACCCAGTACTTC.

CDR3 nucleotide sequence: TGTGCCAGCAGCCTGACTAGCGGGGGGCAGAATGAGCAGTTCTTC. It is translated as CASSLTSGGQNEQFF. The genes are TRBV5-4 and TRBJ2-1, with 13 nucleotides matching TRBD2. CDR3 size: 15 residues. Germline V CDR1 and CDR2: SGHNT, YYREEE (reference sequence). V dropped 4 bases and J dropped 7; count of bases not matched to a gene: 5. The full variable domain, rest sourced from reference TRBV5-4 and TRBJ2-1, is ETGVTQSPTHLIKTRGQQVTLRCSSQSGHNTVSWYQQALGQGPQFIFQYYREEENGRGNFPPRFSGLQFPNYSSELNVNALELDDSALYLCASSLTSGGQNEQFFGPGTRLTVL.

This clone appeared once. The V call is TRBV6-2 or TRBV6-3, the J call TRBJ2-7, with 11 nucleotides matching TRBD1. The trim removed 6 bases at V and 11 bases at J, leaving 6 bases unmatched. Germline V lookup: CDR1 MNHEY, CDR2 SVGEGT. The CDR3 covers 12 residues. Here the CDR3 DNA reads TGTGCCAGCAGCCGGGACAGGGGGTATAAGTACTTC. It specifies CASSRDRGYKYF.

The genes are TRBV19 and TRBJ1-1; 7 nucleotides match TRBD1. The CDR3 contains 15 residues. V gave up 4 bases and J gave up 0 bases; unmatched junction bases: 5. Looked up from germline, CDR1 is LNHDA and CDR2 is SQIVND (reference sequence). CDR3 nucleotide sequence: TGTGCCAGTAGTAGGCAGGGGGATATGAACACTGAAGCTTTCTTT. Translation: CASSRQGDMNTEAFF.

This chain uses TRBV4-2 with TRBJ2-4, with a tentative D call TRBD2 (7 bases). This CDR3 contains 17 residues. Germline CDR1 and CDR2: LGHNA and YNFKEQ. Trimming took 1 base from V and 6 from J, leaving 19 bases between them. In DNA, the CDR3 is TGTGCCAGCAGCCAAGGATCGGGGGGCGATTTCTTAAACATTCAGTACTTC. Translating it yields CASSQGSGGDFLNIQYF.

The rearrangement uses TRBV30 and TRBJ1-1, with D possibly matching TRBD1 (5 bases). The CDR3 totals 13 residues. The germline V gene has CDR1 GTSNPN and CDR2 SVGIG (reference sequence). Deletions cut 3 bases from V and 0 bases from J, with 8 bases between. The chain's CDR3 is CAWSADMNTEAFF. The CDR3 region has the DNA TGTGCCTGGAGCGCGGACATGAACACTGAAGCTTTCTTT. Supplemented by reference TRBV30 and TRBJ1-1, the full variable domain reads SQTIHQWPATLVQPVGSPLSLECTVEGTSNPNLYWYRQAAGRGLQLLFYSVGIGQISSEVPQNLSASRPQDRQFILSSKKLLLSDSGFYLCAWSADMNTEAFFGQGTRLTVV.

CDR3 in amino acids: CASSFLSGGNTGELFF. CDR3 in DNA: TGTGCCAGCAGTTTCCTGAGCGGGGGGAACACCGGGGAGCTGTTTTTT. The V and J genes are TRBV28 and TRBJ2-2; 8 bases map to TRBD2. In germline, CDR1 is MDHEN, CDR2 SYDVKM. V shed 3 bases, J shed 1 base, and the junction held 4 bases outside the gene matches. CDR3 size: 16 residues.

The chain is built from TRBV30 and TRBJ1-6; TRBD1 matches at 8 bases. Germline trimming cut 2 bases from V and 10 bases from J; bases unmatched to any gene: 7. The CDR3 extends over 14 amino acids. CDR1 GTSNPN and CDR2 SVGIG come from the germline V gene (reference sequence). CDR3 bases: TGTGCCTGGAGTCCAGGACAGGGTAGATCACCCCTCCACTTT. Its translation: CAWSPGQGRSPLHF.